A single sample is the source of the 24 T cell receptor beta chains below, sequenced in a study of tumor and adjacent non-tumor tissue in lung cancer. RNA was extracted from bulk tissue without any cell sorting. This non-tumor lung sample came from over 3 cm beyond the tumor edge. A modified ARM-PCR protocol with three rounds of nested PCR amplified TCRbeta. TCRdb processed the multiplex PCR reads anew with MiXCR; each CDR3 protein has one entry. The sample lists tens of thousands of distinct CDR3 sequences; roughly 77% were seen once. The sequencing sample was made of distant non-tumor lung tissue. The receptor set was obtained from a man in his 60s with non-small cell lung cancer.

Concerning this clonotype itself: The germline gene is not matched at one end of the junction; a read error may be the cause. The V and J genes are TRBV6-1 and TRBJ2-1, with D possibly TRBD2 on 6 matching bases. The CDR3 is 15 residues long. Germline V lookup: CDR1 MNHNS, CDR2 SASEGT. CDR3 sequence: CASSLAVGSYNEQIF. CDR3 in DNA: TGTGCCAGCAGTTTAGCGGTGGGCTCCTACAATGAGCAGATTTTC.

Note on this clonotype: This may stem from a read error, because a much larger clone lies one nucleotide away. The rearrangement links TRBV28 to TRBJ1-2; no clear D. Germline CDR1 reads MDHEN; CDR2 reads SYDVKM. V lost 8 bases, J lost 5 bases, and 12 bases lay in between. CDR3 length: 12 amino acids. As DNA, the CDR3 is TGTGCCAGCCGTCCAGAGGTGTATGGCTACACCTTC. Its translation: CASRPEVYGYTF.

Note on this clonotype: An end of the junction does not agree with germline; a read error may underlie this. This chain uses TRBV4-1 with TRBJ1-5; D gene unclear. Looked up from germline, CDR1 is MGHRA and CDR2 is YSYEKL. The CDR3 runs to 16 residues. In DNA form, the CDR3 reads TGCGCCAGCAGCCAAGAAGTCGGCACGAGACGTCAGCCCCAGCGTTTT. It yields the protein CASSQEVGTRRQPQRF.

As to this clonotype: One end of the junction is discordant with germline, which a read error may explain. The chain carries TRBV5-1 and TRBJ2-7; 8 bases are a match to TRBD1. The CDR3 is 15 amino acids. The germline V gene encodes CDR1 SGHRS and CDR2 YFSETQ. The CDR3 loop reads CSSSPGQGSPYEQYF. The CDR3 DNA reads as TGCTCCAGCAGCCCCGGACAGGGATCCCCTTACGAGCAGTACTTC. The full variable domain, rest sourced from reference TRBV5-1 and TRBJ2-7, is KAGVTQTPRYLIKTRGQQVTLSCSPISGHRSVSWYQQTPGQGLQFLFEYFSETQRNKGNFPGRFSGRQFSNSRSEMNVSTLELGDSALYLCSSSPGQGSPYEQYFGPGTRLTVT.

Concerning this clonotype itself: Germline and junction disagree at one end, which may indicate a read error. The chain uses TRBV7-9 and TRBJ1-2; D is perhaps TRBD1 (6 bases). This CDR3 has 15 amino acids. The germline V gene encodes CDR1 SEHNR and CDR2 FQNEAQ (reference sequence). CDR3 DNA sequence: TGTGCCAGAAGCTTAGCGCACCTGGACCAGGGGGGCTACACCTTC. Protein sequence: CARSLAHLDQGGYTF. The full variable domain, in which reference TRBV7-9 and TRBJ1-2 provide the parts outside the CDR3, is DTGVSQNPRHKITKRGQNVTFRCDPISEHNRLYWYRQTLGQGPEFLTYFQNEAQLEKSRLLSDRFSAERPKGSFSTLEIQRTEQGDSAMYLCARSLAHLDQGGYTFGSGTRLTVV.

This clonotype was recorded at least ten times. The V and J genes are TRBV5-1 and TRBJ1-4, with a weak D call TRBD1 (5 bases). Between the trimmed V and J ends, which lost 4 bases and 10 bases, there was a span of 17 bases. The CDR3 is 14 amino acids. Per the germline V gene, CDR1 is SGHRS and CDR2 is YFSETQ. CDR3 sequence reads: CASSVGLSGGKLFF. CDR3 bases: TGCGCCAGCAGCGTGGGTCTTTCCGGGGGAAAACTGTTTTTT.

The table lists this clonotype with many counts. V and J are TRBV20-1 and TRBJ2-3; 13 bases line up with TRBD2. From germline, CDR1 is DFQATT and CDR2 SNEGSKA (reference sequence). V lost 0 bases, J lost 2 bases, and 2 bases stayed unmatched. This CDR3 is built from 16 residues. CDR3: CSARDGTSGVTDTQYF. The CDR3 nucleotides read TGCAGTGCTAGAGATGGGACTAGCGGGGTCACAGATACGCAGTATTTT.

This clonotype was picked up many times. This sequence joins TRBV5-1 and TRBJ2-3; tentatively, D is TRBD1 or TRBD2 (7 bases each). The germline CDR1 and CDR2 sequences are SGHRS and YFSETQ. V was clipped by 2 bases and J by 6 bases, with 13 bases between them. This CDR3 is built from 14 residues. CDR3 residues: CASSLAGQLDTQYF. DNA of the CDR3: TGCGCCAGCAGCTTAGCGGGACAGCTGGATACGCAGTATTTT. Using reference TRBV5-1 and TRBJ2-3 for the parts outside the CDR3, the full variable domain is KAGVTQTPRYLIKTRGQQVTLSCSPISGHRSVSWYQQTPGQGLQFLFEYFSETQRNKGNFPGRFSGRQFSNSRSEMNVSTLELGDSALYLCASSLAGQLDTQYFGPGTRLTVL.

This clonotype occurred many times. The chain uses TRBV6-8 and TRBJ2-1; 10 nucleotides agree with TRBD2. Germline V gene data show CDR1 as MNHGY and CDR2 as SAAAGT. The CDR3 consists of 14 residues. Losses at the gene ends were 4 bases for V and 9 bases for J; bases not matched to a gene: 6. The CDR3 DNA is TGTGCCAGCAGTTTAGCGGGAGGAGGGGCTGAGCAGTTCTTC. As protein: CASSLAGGGAEQFF.

This clonotype has only a few counts. Just one base apart from a much larger clone, this may be a read error. The chain recombines TRBV29-1 with TRBJ2-1; 8 bases are shared with TRBD2. This CDR3 is 14 amino acids long. Germline loops: CDR1 SQVTM, CDR2 ANQGSEA. The CDR3 loop reads CGAPTSGPYNEQFF. As DNA, the CDR3 is TGCGGCGCTCCTACTAGCGGACCCTACAATGAGCAGTTCTTC.

With respect to this clonotype: A read error may be the cause here, since a much bigger clone is one base away. J is TRBJ1-5 and V is TRBV28; TRBD1 might be the D (5 bases). Trimming removed 7 bases at V and 1 base at J, with 14 bases between. Germline CDR1 and CDR2: MDHEN and SYDVKM. The CDR3 has 15 amino acids. CDR3 sequence: CASNWARGSNQPQHF. The CDR3 bases are TGTGCCAGCAATTGGGCGAGGGGAAGCAATCAGCCCCAGCATTTT.

The chain is built from TRBV12-3 or TRBV12-4 and TRBJ2-1; D is undetermined. This CDR3 has 14 residues. The V end was cut by 3 bases, the J end by 10 bases, with 16 bases between. CDR3 DNA: TGTGCCAGCAGTTTCACCCGATCAATAAGGGAGCAGTTCTTC. This gives the protein CASSFTRSIREQFF.

The chain employs TRBV29-1 and TRBJ2-5; the match to TRBD2 covers 8 bases. V dropped 4 bases and J dropped 10; count of bases not matched to a gene: 14. CDR1 and CDR2 (germline): SQVTM, ANQGSEA. The CDR3 totals 14 residues. In DNA, the CDR3 is TGCAGCGTTGCCGGCGGACTAGCAGAAGGGATCCAGTACTTC. This codes for CSVAGGLAEGIQYF.

On this clonotype: The junction departs from germline at one end; a sequencing error may be responsible. V gene TRBV12-3 or TRBV12-4 combines with J gene TRBJ2-1, with 8 positions matching TRBD1. CDR3 size: 13 residues. DNA of the CDR3: TGTGCCAGCAGCCCTGGACAGGGCGGTGAGCAGCTCTTC. Protein product: CASSPGQGGEQLF.

CDR3 sequence: CASMRGTVGQPQHF. CDR3 nucleotide sequence: TGTGCCAGCATGAGGGGGACTGTGGGACAGCCCCAGCATTTT. This chain connects TRBV6-1 to TRBJ1-5, with D possibly matching TRBD1 (6 bases). This CDR3 has 14 amino acids. Trimming took off 7 bases at V and 7 bases at J, with 17 bases between the two ends. Per the germline V gene, CDR1 is MNHNS and CDR2 is SASEGT.

A remark on this clonotype: At one of its ends the junction is not consistent with the germline gene, which may arise from a read error. The chain employs TRBV29-1 and TRBJ2-7; tentative D call: TRBD1 (6 bases). The CDR3 is 13 amino acids. Germline loops: CDR1 SQVTM, CDR2 ANQGSEA. CDR3 in amino acids: CIVDQGGTYEQYF. The CDR3 nucleotides are TGCATCGTTGATCAAGGGGGAACCTACGAACAGTACTTC.

Note on this clonotype: One end of the junction is discordant with germline, which a read error may explain. The chain has TRBV6-2 or TRBV6-3 and TRBJ2-5; 13 bases map to TRBD2. The CDR3 spans 16 residues. Germline V lookup: CDR1 MNHEY, CDR2 SVGEGT. CDR3 in DNA: TGTGCAAGCAGTCGGACTAGCGGGGGCTCCCAAGAGACCCAGAACTTC. This translates into CASSRTSGGSQETQNF.

The chain combines TRBV5-4 with TRBJ1-2, with D possibly being TRBD1 (5 bases). V was pared by 6 bases and J by 4 bases, with 16 bases between. The CDR3 runs 14 residues. Germline loops: CDR1 SGHNT, CDR2 YYREEE (reference sequence). This CDR3 is CASTSEVGTYGYTF. CDR3 bases: TGTGCCAGCACCTCAGAGGTTGGGACCTATGGCTACACCTTC.

A word on this clonotype: At one end, the junction sequence differs from germline, possibly due to a read error. CDR3 DNA sequence: TGTGACAGCAGCCAATCCGGCGCGGGGGATGGTGAGCAGTACTTC. It specifies CDSSQSGAGDGEQYF. The chain couples TRBV12-3 or TRBV12-4 to TRBJ2-7; 7 bases match TRBD2. CDR3 size: 15 residues.

Concerning this clonotype: A much bigger clone sits one base away, suggesting this may be a read error. This chain uses TRBV4-1 with TRBJ2-5; a weak D match, TRBD2 (5 bases). Germline lookup yields CDR1 MGHRA and CDR2 YSYEKL. V was shortened by 1 base and J by 5 bases, with 11 bases between the two germline ends. CDR3 size: 14 residues. The CDR3 DNA sequence: TGCGCCAGCAGCCAAGCACCGGGCGGGGAGACCCAGTACTTC. Encoded protein: CASSQAPGGETQYF.

A word on this clonotype: The germline gene is not matched at one end of the junction; a read error may be the cause. The CDR3 region is CSARDRDSEALF. The CDR3 nucleotides are TGCAGTGCGCGGGACAGGGACTCTGAAGCTCTCTTT. The rearrangement links TRBV20-1 to TRBJ1-1; 9 bases align to TRBD1. This CDR3 comprises 12 residues. Germline loops: CDR1 DFQATT, CDR2 SNEGSKA (reference sequence).

The chain combines TRBV28 with TRBJ1-5, with a weak D call TRBD1 (5 bases). The J call may be incorrect, as the DNA end agrees better with TRBJ2-3. The CDR3 totals 13 residues. The V gene's germline CDR1 is MDHEN and CDR2 SYDVKM. The CDR3 protein is CASSPGFNQSQYF. DNA of the CDR3: TGTGCCAGCTCTCCAGGGTTTAATCAGTCCCAGTATTTT.

Notes on this clonotype: Possible read error: a much larger clone is one base away. The V call is TRBV7-9, the J call TRBJ2-1; D is ambiguous. This CDR3 contains 11 residues. From germline, CDR1 is SEHNR and CDR2 FQNEAQ (reference sequence). The CDR3 DNA follows: TGTGCCAGGAGCTTTTTCAATGAGCAGTTCTTC. Translation gives CARSFFNEQFF.

In the case of this clonotype: No conserved phenylalanine or tryptophan is present at the end of the CDR3, so a read error is the likely explanation. This chain uses TRBV7-9 with TRBJ1-1, with unresolved D. The CDR3 is 12 amino acids. CDR1 and CDR2 from the germline V gene are SEHNR and FQNEAQ (reference sequence). The V end lost 7 bases, the J end lost 8 bases, and 14 bases lay between the germline ends. CDR3 protein: CASNPVGEEAFS. The CDR3 nucleotides are TGTGCCAGCAATCCTGTCGGGGAGGAAGCTTTCTCT.